This entry describes one TCR beta chain. V shed 0 bases and J 6 bases; nucleotides not matched to a gene: 8. The CDR3 is 17 residues long. CDR1 and CDR2 (germline): SEHNR, FQNEAQ (reference sequence). The data stem from a study of blood T cell repertoires in COVID-19. Study at large: Samples came from the United States, Italy and Spain, spanning acute and convalescent COVID-19. From T cells, B-cell-depleted T cells, or PBMCs came the material, which was cDNA or gDNA.

How the authors handled the data: Using reference gene primer amplification, nucleated cell counts were estimated. The data were produced by immunoSEQ multiplex PCR, yet TCRdb's version contains in-frame clones alone and is incomplete. V and J calls and clone size follow that table, whereas D and trimming were derived from the DNA. The table has 100,000 or so clones, 70% to 90% seen once. This clonotype originated in a woman aged 30 to 39 with acute or convalescent COVID-19. This sequence joins TRBV7-9 and TRBJ1-6; 7 bases agree with TRBD1. Sequenced input: peripheral blood. The CDR3 coding sequence is TGTGCCAGCAGCTTAGCGTTGGGTCGACAGGGTAATTCACCCCTCCACTTT. As protein: CASSLALGRQGNSPLHF.